The entry below describes one T cell receptor beta chain. This specimen belongs to a study of T cells in Graves' hyperthyroidism and ophthalmopathy. Graves' hyperthyroidism was deemed stable absent ophthalmopathy progression within 18 months. The source of the PBMCs was 8 to 10 ml of fresh peripheral blood. This CDR3 contains 16 residues. Trimming left V 5 bases short and J 2 bases short, with 16 bases between. The TCR beta CDR3 regions underwent amplification using RNA transcripts as the source. A first-round RT-PCR of the TCR CDR3 used the HTBI primer set. A single record per CDR3 protein comes from TCRdb applying MiXCR to the multiplex PCR reads. The repertoire holds hundreds of thousands of distinct CDR3 sequences, 19% seen once, with around 3.4% in the top ten.

This receptor was taken from a woman younger than 35 with Graves' hyperthyroidism. The sequencing input was blood. The V and J genes are TRBV12-3 or TRBV12-4 and TRBJ1-5, with a possible D match to TRBD1 (6 bases). The CDR3 DNA reads as TGTGCCAGCAGTCCCACCTACAGGGTTGGCAATCAGCCCCAGCATTTT. Its protein is CASSPTYRVGNQPQHF.